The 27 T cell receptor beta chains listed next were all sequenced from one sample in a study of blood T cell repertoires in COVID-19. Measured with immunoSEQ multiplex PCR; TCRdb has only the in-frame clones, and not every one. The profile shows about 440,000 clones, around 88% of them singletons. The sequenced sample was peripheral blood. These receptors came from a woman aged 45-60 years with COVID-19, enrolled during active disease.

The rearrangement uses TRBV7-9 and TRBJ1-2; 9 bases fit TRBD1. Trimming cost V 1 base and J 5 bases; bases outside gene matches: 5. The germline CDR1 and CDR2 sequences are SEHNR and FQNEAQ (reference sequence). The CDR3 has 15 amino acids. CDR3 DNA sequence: TGTGCCAGCAGCTTAGGCCCCGGGACAGGGTATGGCTACACCTTC. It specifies CASSLGPGTGYGYTF.

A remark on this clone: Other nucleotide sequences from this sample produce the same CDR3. The CDR3 region has the DNA TGTGCCAGCAGGGGAAGGGGCACTGAAGCTTTCTTT. Its protein product is CASRGRGTEAFF. This chain connects TRBV28 to TRBJ1-1; D might be TRBD1 (5 bases). CDR3 size: 12 residues. Trimming stripped 6 bases from V and 4 bases from J, with 9 bases between. The germline V gene has CDR1 MDHEN and CDR2 SYDVKM.

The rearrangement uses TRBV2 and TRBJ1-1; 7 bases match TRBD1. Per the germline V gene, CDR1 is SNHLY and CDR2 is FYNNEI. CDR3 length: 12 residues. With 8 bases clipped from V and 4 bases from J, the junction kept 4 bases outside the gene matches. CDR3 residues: CASASGGTEAFF. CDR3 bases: TGTGCCAGCGCCTCAGGGGGCACTGAAGCTTTCTTT.

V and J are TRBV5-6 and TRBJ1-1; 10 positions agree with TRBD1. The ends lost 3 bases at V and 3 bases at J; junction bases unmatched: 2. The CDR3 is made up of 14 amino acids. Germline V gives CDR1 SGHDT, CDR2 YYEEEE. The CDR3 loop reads CASSYGTGDTEAFF. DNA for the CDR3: TGTGCCAGCAGCTACGGGACAGGGGACACTGAAGCTTTCTTT. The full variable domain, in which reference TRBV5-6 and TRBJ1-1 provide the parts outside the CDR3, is DAGVTQSPTHLIKTRGQQVTLRCSPKSGHDTVSWYQQALGQGPQFIFQYYEEEERQRGNFPDRFSGHQFPNYSSELNVNALLLGDSALYLCASSYGTGDTEAFFGQGTRLTVV.

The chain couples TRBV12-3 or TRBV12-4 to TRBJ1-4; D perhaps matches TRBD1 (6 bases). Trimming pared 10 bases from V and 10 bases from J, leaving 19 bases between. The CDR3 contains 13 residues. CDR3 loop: CAILLGGTGKLFF. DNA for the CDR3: TGTGCCATCCTCTTAGGGGGTACGGGAAAACTGTTTTTT.

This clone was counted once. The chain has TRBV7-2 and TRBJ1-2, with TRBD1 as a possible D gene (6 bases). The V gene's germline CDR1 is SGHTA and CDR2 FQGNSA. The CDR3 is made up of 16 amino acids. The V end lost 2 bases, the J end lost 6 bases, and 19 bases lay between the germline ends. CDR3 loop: CASSLKGGVRGDGYTF. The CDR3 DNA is TGTGCCAGCAGCTTAAAAGGGGGTGTAAGGGGAGATGGCTACACCTTC.

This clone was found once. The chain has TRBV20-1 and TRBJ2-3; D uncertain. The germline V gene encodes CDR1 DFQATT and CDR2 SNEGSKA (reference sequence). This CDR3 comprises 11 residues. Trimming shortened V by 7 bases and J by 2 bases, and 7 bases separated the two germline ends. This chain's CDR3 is CSVLNTDTQYF. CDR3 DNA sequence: TGCAGTGTGTTAAACACAGATACGCAGTATTTT.

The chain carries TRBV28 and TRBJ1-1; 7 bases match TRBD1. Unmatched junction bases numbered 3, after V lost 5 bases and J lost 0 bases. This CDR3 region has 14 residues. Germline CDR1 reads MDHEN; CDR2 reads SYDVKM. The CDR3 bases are TGTGCCAGCAGTCCAGGGGGAATGAACACTGAAGCTTTCTTT. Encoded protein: CASSPGGMNTEAFF. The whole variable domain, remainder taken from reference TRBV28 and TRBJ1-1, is DVKVTQSSRYLVKRTGEKVFLECVQDMDHENMFWYRQDPGLGLRLIYFSYDVKMKEKGDIPEGYSVSREKKERFSLILESASTNQTSMYLCASSPGGMNTEAFFGQGTRLTVV.

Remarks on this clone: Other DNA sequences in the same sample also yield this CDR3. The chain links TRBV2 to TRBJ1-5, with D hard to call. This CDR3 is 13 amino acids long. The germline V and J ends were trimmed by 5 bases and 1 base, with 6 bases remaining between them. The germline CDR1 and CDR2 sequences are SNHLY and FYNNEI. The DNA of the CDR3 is TGTGCCAGCAGTCCTAACAGCAATCAGCCCCAGCATTTT. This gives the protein CASSPNSNQPQHF. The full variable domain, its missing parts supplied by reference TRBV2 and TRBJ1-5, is EPEVTQTPSHQVTQMGQEVILRCVPISNHLYFYWYRQILGQKVEFLVSFYNNEISEKSEIFDDQFSVERPDGSNFTLKIRSTKLEDSAMYFCASSPNSNQPQHFGDGTRLSIL.

The CDR3 DNA reads as TGTGCCAGCTCACCAGACAGGGGACGTGGCTACACCTTC. It is translated as CASSPDRGRGYTF. The chain couples TRBV18 to TRBJ1-2; TRBD1 agrees at 8 bases. CDR1 is KGHSH, CDR2 LQKENI, per germline. The J segment lost 7 bases and the V segment lost 2 bases, leaving 3 bases of the junction unmatched. The CDR3 runs 13 residues.

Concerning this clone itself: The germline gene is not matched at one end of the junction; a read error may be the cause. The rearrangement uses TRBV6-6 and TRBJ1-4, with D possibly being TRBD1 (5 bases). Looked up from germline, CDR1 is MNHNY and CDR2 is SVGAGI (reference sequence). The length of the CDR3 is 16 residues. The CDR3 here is CASRSSGAGPNEKLFF. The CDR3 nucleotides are TGTGCCAGCAGATCCTCCGGGGCGGGGCCTAACGAAAAACTGTTTTTT.

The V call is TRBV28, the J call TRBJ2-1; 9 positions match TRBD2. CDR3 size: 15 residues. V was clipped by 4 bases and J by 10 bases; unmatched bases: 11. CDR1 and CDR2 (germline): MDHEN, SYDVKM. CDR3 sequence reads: CASSSIEAGGREQFF. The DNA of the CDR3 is TGTGCCAGCAGTTCTATTGAGGCGGGGGGGCGCGAGCAGTTCTTC.

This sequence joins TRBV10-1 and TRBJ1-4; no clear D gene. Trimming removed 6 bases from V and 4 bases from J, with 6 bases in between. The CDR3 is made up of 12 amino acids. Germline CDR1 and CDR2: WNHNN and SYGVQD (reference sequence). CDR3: CASRADNEKLFF. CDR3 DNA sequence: TGCGCCAGCAGGGCCGATAATGAAAAACTGTTTTTT.

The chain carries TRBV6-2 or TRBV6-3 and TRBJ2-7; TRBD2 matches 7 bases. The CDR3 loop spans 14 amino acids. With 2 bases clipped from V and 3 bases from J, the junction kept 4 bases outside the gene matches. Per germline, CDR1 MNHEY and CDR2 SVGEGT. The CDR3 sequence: CASSYPGLVYEQYF. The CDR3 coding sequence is TGTGCCAGCAGTTACCCCGGACTAGTCTACGAGCAGTACTTC.

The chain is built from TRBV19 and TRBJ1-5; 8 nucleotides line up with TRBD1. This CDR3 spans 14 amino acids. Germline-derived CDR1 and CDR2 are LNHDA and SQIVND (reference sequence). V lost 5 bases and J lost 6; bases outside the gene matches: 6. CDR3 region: CASSVDRGIQPQHF. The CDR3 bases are TGTGCCAGTAGTGTTGACAGGGGAATTCAGCCCCAGCATTTT. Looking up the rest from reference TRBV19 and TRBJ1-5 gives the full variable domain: DGGITQSPKYLFRKEGQNVTLSCEQNLNHDAMYWYRQDPGQGLRLIYYSQIVNDFQKGDIAEGYSVSREKKESFPLTVTSAQKNPTAFYLCASSVDRGIQPQHFGDGTRLSIL.

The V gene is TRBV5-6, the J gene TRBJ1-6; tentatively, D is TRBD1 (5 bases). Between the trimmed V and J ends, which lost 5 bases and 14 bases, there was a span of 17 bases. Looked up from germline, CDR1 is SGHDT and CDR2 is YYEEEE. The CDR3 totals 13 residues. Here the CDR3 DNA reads TGTGCCAGCAGTATCTCCGGGGGACGGGCCCTCCACTTT. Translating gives CASSISGGRALHF.

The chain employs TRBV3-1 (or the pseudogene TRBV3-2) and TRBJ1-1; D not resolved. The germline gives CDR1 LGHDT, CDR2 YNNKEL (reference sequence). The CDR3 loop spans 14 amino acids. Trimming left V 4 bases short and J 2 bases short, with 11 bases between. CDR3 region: CASSPSTANTEAFF. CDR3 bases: TGTGCCAGCAGCCCAAGTACAGCCAACACTGAAGCTTTCTTT.

CDR3 residues: CASSPYTGSEQYF. The CDR3 DNA is TGTGCCAGCAGCCCGTATACAGGGTCCGAGCAGTACTTC. This chain links TRBV3-1 (or the pseudogene TRBV3-2) with TRBJ2-7; a weak D match, TRBD1 (6 bases). The CDR3 contains 13 residues. The V gene's germline CDR1 is LGHDT and CDR2 YNNKEL (reference sequence). V lost 4 bases, J lost 6 bases, and 13 bases lay in between.

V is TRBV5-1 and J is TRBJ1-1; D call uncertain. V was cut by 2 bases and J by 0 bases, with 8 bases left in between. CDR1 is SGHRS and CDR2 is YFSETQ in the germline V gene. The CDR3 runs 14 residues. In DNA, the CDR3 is TGCGCCAGCAGCTTTGGCACAATGAACACTGAAGCTTTCTTT. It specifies CASSFGTMNTEAFF.

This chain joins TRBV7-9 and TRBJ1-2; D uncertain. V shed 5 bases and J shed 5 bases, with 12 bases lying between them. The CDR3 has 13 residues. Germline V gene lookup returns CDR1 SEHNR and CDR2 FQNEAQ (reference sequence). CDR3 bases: TGTGCCAGCAGCCCATGGGAGGATTATGGCTACACCTTC. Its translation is CASSPWEDYGYTF. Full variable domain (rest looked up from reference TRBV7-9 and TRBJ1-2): DTGVSQNPRHKITKRGQNVTFRCDPISEHNRLYWYRQTLGQGPEFLTYFQNEAQLEKSRLLSDRFSAERPKGSFSTLEIQRTEQGDSAMYLCASSPWEDYGYTFGSGTRLTVV.

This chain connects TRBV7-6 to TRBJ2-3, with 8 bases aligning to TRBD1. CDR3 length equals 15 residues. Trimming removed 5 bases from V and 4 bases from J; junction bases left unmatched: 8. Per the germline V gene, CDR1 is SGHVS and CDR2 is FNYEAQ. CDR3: CASSPGWDRPDTQYF. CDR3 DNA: TGTGCCAGCAGCCCGGGGTGGGACAGGCCAGATACGCAGTATTTT.

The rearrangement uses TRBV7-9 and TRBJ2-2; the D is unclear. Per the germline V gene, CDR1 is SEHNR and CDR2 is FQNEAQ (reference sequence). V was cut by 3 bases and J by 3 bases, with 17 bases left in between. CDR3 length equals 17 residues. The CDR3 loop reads CASSFTSQAEYTGELFF. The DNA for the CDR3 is TGTGCCAGCAGCTTTACGAGCCAGGCCGAGTACACCGGGGAGCTGTTTTTT.

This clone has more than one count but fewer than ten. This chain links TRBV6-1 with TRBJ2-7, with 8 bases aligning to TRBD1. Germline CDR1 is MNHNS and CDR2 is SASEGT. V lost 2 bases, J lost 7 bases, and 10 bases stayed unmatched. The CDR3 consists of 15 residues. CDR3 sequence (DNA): TGTGCCAGCAGTGAATTCCAGGGGGCATTGGTGGAGCAGTACTTC. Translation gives CASSEFQGALVEQYF.

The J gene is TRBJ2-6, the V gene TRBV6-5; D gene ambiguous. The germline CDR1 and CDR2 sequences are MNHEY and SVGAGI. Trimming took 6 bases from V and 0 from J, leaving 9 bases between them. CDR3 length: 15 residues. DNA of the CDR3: TGTGCCAGCAGCCTATTTATCTCTGGGGCCAACGTCCTGACTTTC. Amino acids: CASSLFISGANVLTF.

CDR3 amino acids: CASSLLGTGSEKLFF. Written as DNA, the CDR3 is TGTGCCAGCAGCCTTTTGGGGACAGGGAGTGAAAAACTGTTTTTT. V usage is TRBV11-2 and J usage is TRBJ1-4; 9 bases match TRBD1. Germline trimming cut 5 bases from V and 7 bases from J; bases unmatched to any gene: 8. Germline CDR1 and CDR2: SGHAT and FQNNGV. This CDR3 spans 15 amino acids. Using reference TRBV11-2 and TRBJ1-4 for the parts outside the CDR3, the full variable domain is EAGVAQSPRYKIIEKRQSVAFWCNPISGHATLYWYQQILGQGPKLLIQFQNNGVVDDSQLPKDRFSAERLKGVDSTLKIQPAKLEDSAVYLCASSLLGTGSEKLFFGSGTQLSVL.

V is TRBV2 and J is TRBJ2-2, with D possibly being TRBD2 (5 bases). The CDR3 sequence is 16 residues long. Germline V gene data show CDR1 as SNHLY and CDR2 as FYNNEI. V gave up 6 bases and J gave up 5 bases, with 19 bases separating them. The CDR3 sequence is CASRGRRTLGTGELFF. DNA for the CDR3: TGTGCCAGCAGGGGAAGACGGACTTTGGGAACCGGGGAGCTGTTTTTT.

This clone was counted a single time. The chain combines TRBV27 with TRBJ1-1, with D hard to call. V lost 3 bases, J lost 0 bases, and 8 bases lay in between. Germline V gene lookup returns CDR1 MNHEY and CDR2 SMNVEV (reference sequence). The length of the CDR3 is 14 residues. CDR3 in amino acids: CASSFAGLNTEAFF. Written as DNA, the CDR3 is TGTGCCAGCAGTTTTGCAGGCTTGAACACTGAAGCTTTCTTT.